The clone carrying this T cell receptor (beta chain) was detected only once. Its target is unknown. The ends were cut back, 4 bases at V and 0 bases at J, with 16 bases in the middle. Germline V gives CDR1 LNHDA, CDR2 SQIVND (reference sequence). This CDR3 region has 17 residues. This entry belongs to a study of lymphopenia after photon versus proton radiotherapy. Data came from immunoSEQ multiplex PCR; TCRdb stores just in-frame clones and leaves some out. This sample has fewer than 30,000 clones, with more than 90% found just once. Findings and caveats of the study: Larger post-nadir TCR diversity loss correlated inversely with survival in deceased patients. After the lymphocyte nadir, photon-treated repertoires showed oligoclonal expansion, especially of CD8+ Temra cells. Proton therapy kept repertoires fairly stable, unlike photons, which gained effector/memory cells.

The gene calls are TRBV19 and TRBJ1-3; a weak D match, TRBD1 (5 bases). The clonotype was recovered from a woman in her forties or fifties with cholangiocarcinoma. Sample: peripheral blood, taken from a patient treated with photon-based radiotherapy. Here the CDR3 reads CASSTLQAPYSGNTIYF. The CDR3 DNA is TGTGCCAGTAGTACCCTACAGGCCCCCTACTCTGGAAACACCATATATTTT.